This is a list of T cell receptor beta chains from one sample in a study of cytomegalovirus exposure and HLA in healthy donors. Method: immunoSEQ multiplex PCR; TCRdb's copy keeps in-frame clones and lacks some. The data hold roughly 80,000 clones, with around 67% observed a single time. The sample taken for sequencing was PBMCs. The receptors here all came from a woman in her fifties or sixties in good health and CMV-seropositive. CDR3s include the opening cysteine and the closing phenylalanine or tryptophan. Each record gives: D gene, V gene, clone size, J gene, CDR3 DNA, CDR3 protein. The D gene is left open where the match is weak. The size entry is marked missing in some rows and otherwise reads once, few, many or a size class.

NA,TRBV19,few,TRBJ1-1,TGTGCCAGTAGTATGGGGCTAATGAACACTGAAGCTTTCTTT,CASSMGLMNTEAFF
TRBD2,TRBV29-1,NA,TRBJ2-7,TGCAGCGTCGTACTAGCGGGAAGCTCCTACGAGCAGTACTTC,CSVVLAGSSYEQYF
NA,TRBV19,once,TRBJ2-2,TGTGCCAGTAGTATCCGTGACAGAGCCCCCGGGGAGCTGTTTTTT,CASSIRDRAPGELFF
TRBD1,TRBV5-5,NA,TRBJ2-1,TGTGCCAGCAGCTTAGGGACAGGGCCGGGAAATGAGCAGTTCTTC,CASSLGTGPGNEQFF
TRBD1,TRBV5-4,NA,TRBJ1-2,TGTGCCAGCAGGGTGAGGGGACAGGGGAACTATGGCTACACCTTC,CASRVRGQGNYGYTF
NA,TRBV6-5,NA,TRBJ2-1,TGTGCCAGCAGTTACGGTCTGCGGGAGCAGTTCTTC,CASSYGLREQFF
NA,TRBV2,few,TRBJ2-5,TGTGCCAGGCAGCAAGAGACCCAGTACTTC,CARQQETQYF
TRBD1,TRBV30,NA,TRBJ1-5,TGTGCCTGGAATGGACAGGGAATGGGGCGCAATCAGCCCCAGCATTTT,CAWNGQGMGRNQPQHF
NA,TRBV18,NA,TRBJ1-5,TGTGCCAGCTCAACGGACAGCGATCAGCCCCAGCATTTT,CASSTDSDQPQHF
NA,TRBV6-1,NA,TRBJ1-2,TGTGCCAGCACCTCTTGGGGGCAATTGACCTACACCTTC,CASTSWGQLTYTF
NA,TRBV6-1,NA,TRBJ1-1,TGTGCCAGCGCCAGCACAGGGACTGAAGCTTTCTTT,CASASTGTEAFF
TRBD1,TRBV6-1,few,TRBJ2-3,TGTGCCAGCAGTGTGAGACAGGGTTACGCAGATACGCAGTATTTT,CASSVRQGYADTQYF
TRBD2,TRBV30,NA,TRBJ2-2,TGTGCCTTCATCAGGCTAGCGGGGGCCGGGGAGCTGTTTTTT,CAFIRLAGAGELFF
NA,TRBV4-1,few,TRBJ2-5,TGCGCCAGCAGCCAAGGCCCGGGGAAGAAAGGAGAGACCCAGTACTTC,CASSQGPGKKGETQYF
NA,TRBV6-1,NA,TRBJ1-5,TGTGCCAGCAGAGTGATCCGGGGGCAGCCCCAGCATTTT,CASRVIRGQPQHF
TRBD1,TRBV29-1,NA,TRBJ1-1,TGCAGCGTGGGAACAGGGGGCGCGGGCACTGAAGCTTTCTTT,CSVGTGGAGTEAFF
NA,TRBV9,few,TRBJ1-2,TGTGCCAGCAGCGCCGGCCCCCAAACTGGAGCGGGTGGCTACACCTTC,CASSAGPQTGAGGYTF
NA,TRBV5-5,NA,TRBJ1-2,TGTGCCAGCAGCGGAACAGCCTTTACCGGGACACCCTATGGCTACACCTTC,CASSGTAFTGTPYGYTF
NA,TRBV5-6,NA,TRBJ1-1,TGTGCCAGCAGCTTGGACCTGAACAGTGAAGCTTTCTTT,CASSLDLNSEAFF
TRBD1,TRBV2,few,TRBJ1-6,TGTGCCAGCAGGGACTACCGGGACAGGGGATCACCCCTCCACTTT,CASRDYRDRGSPLHF
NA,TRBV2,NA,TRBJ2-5,TGTGCCAGCAGTGAACCGGGCCAAGAGACCCAGTACTTC,CASSEPGQETQYF
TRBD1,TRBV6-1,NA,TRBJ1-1,TGTGCCAGCAGGGGACAGGCGAACACTGAAGCTTTCTTT,CASRGQANTEAFF
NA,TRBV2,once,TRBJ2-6,TGTGCCTCCCGCCTCCTTAGCTCTGGGGCCAACGTCCTGACTTTC,CASRLLSSGANVLTF
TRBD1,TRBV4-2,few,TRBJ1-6,TGTGCCAGCAGCCAAGGTCCAGGGGGCAATTCACCCCTCCACTTT,CASSQGPGGNSPLHF
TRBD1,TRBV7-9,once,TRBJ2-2,TGTGCCAGCAGCTCAGGACCCGGGACAGGGGTCACCGGGGAGCTGTTTTTT,CASSSGPGTGVTGELFF
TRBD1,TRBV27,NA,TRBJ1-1,TGTGCCAGCAGTTTGACAGGGGGCGGGAACACTGAAGCTTTCTTT,CASSLTGGGNTEAFF
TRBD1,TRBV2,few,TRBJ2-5,TGTGCCAGCAGTGAGGAAGCAGGGGGCGGAGGGGAGACCCAGTACTTC,CASSEEAGGGGETQYF
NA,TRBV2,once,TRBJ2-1,TGTGCCAGCAGCGGAGTCCAGCTGACCTACAATGAGCAGTTCTTC,CASSGVQLTYNEQFF